The clone carrying this T cell receptor beta chain has a handful of counts. Its specificity is not known. RNA transcripts served as the template for amplifying TCR beta CDR3 regions. HTBI primers were the set used in a first-round RT-PCR of the TCR CDR3. One entry per CDR3 protein, called by TCRdb with MiXCR from the multiplex PCR reads. The top ten hold approximately 7.2% of the sample, which has around 600,000 distinct CDR3 sequences, just under 45% seen once. This record comes from a study of T cells in Graves' hyperthyroidism and ophthalmopathy. Germline CDR1 reads SGHTA; CDR2 reads FQGNSA. Trimming removed 5 bases at V and 0 bases at J, with 14 bases between. This CDR3 comprises 15 residues. Regarding the study as a whole: With a median lead of approximately six months before onset, the model predicted ophthalmopathy. In the blood, most expanded thyroid clonotypes above 0.001 appeared as well.

The source of this sequence is an adult man with Graves' disease, either hyperthyroidism or ophthalmopathy (not recorded which). The chain has TRBV7-2 and TRBJ2-7; TRBD1 is a possible D gene (6 bases). The sequenced material came from peripheral blood or thyroid tissue (not recorded which). The CDR3 DNA sequence: TGTGCCAGCAGCGAAGGGGGACATAGCTCCTACGAGCAGTACTTC. Its translation: CASSEGGHSSYEQYF. Full variable domain (missing parts from reference TRBV7-2 and TRBJ2-7): GAGVSQSPSNKVTEKGKDVELRCDPISGHTALYWYRQSLGQGLEFLIYFQGNSAPDKSGLPSDRFSAERTGGSVSTLTIQRTQQEDSAVYLCASSEGGHSSYEQYFGPGTRLTVT.